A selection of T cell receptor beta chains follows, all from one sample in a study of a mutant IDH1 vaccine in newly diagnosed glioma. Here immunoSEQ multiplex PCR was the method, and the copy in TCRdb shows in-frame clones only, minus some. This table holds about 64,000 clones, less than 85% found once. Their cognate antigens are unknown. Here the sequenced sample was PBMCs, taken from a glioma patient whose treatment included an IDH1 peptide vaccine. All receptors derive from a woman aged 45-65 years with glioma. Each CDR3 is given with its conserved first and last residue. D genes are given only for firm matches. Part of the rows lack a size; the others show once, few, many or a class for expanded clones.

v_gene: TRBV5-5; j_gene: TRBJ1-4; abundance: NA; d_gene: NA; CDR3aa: CASSWDVNEKLFF; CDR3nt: TGTGCCAGCAGCTGGGACGTAAATGAAAAACTGTTTTTT
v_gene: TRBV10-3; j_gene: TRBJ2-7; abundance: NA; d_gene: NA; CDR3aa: CAISPLSHSSYEQYF; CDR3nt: TGTGCCATCAGTCCTCTCTCTCATAGCTCCTACGAGCAGTACTTC
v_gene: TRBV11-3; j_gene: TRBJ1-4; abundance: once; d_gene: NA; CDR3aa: CASSLKERGNEKLFF; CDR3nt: TGTGCCAGCAGCTTAAAGGAGAGGGGTAATGAAAAACTGTTTTTT
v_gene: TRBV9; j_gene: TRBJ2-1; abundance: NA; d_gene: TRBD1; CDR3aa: CASSATGTEVVEFF; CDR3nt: TGTGCCAGCAGCGCCACCGGGACAGAAGTGGTGGAGTTCTTC
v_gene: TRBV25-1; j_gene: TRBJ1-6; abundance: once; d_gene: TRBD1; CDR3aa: CASRGAGGSPLHF; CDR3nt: TGTGCCAGCAGGGGTGCAGGGGGGTCACCCCTCCACTTT
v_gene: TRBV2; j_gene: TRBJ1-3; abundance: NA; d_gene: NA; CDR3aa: CASSASLSGNTIYF; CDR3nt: TGTGCCAGCAGTGCATCGCTCTCTGGAAACACCATATATTTT
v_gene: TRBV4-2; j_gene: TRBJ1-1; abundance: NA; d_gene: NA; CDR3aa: CASSQAGQGVAEAFF; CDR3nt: TGTGCCAGCAGCCAAGCGGGGCAGGGAGTCGCTGAAGCTTTCTTT
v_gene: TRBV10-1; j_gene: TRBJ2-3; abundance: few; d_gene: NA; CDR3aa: CASSESVTSTDTQYF; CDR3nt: TGCGCCAGCAGTGAGTCGGTGACTAGCACAGATACGCAGTATTTT
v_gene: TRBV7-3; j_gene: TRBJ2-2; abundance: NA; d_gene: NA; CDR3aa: CASSFPPGELFF; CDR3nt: TGTGCCAGCAGCTTTCCTCCCGGGGAGCTGTTTTTT
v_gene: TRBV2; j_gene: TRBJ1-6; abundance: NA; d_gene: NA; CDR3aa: CAREGSLGGGSPLHF; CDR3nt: TGTGCCAGGGAAGGCAGCTTGGGGGGCGGTTCACCCCTCCACTTT
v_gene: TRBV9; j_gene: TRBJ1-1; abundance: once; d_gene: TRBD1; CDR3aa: CASSVLQGVDTEAFF; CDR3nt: TGTGCCAGCAGCGTACTACAGGGGGTGGACACTGAAGCTTTCTTT
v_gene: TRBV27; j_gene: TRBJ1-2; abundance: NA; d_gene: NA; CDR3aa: CASSSGRRGNYGYTF; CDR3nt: TGTGCCAGCAGTTCGGGTCGGAGGGGTAACTATGGCTACACCTTC
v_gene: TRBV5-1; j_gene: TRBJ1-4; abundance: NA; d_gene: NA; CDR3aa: CASSLEQGTNEKLFF; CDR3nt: TGCGCCAGCAGCTTGGAACAGGGCACTAATGAAAAACTGTTTTTT
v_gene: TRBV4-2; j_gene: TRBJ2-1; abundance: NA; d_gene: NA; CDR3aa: CASSQDGQGRDNEQFF; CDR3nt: TGTGCCAGCAGCCAAGATGGGCAGGGGAGAGACAATGAGCAGTTCTTC
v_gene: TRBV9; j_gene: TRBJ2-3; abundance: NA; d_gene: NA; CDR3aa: CASSVLGLTNTDTQYF; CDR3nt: TGTGCCAGCAGCGTACTAGGGCTAACCAACACAGATACGCAGTATTTT
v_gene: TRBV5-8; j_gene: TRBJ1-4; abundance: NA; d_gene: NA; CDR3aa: CASSGWGRDEKLFF; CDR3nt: TGTGCCAGCAGTGGGTGGGGCCGGGATGAAAAACTGTTTTTT
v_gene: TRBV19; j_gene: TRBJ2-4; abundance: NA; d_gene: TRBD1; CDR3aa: CATTARTGGQNIQYF; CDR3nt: TGTGCCACAACGGCAAGGACAGGGGGCCAAAACATTCAGTACTTC
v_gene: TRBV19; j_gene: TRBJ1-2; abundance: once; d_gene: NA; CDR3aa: CASSPSISGYTF; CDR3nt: TGTGCCAGTAGTCCCTCCATAAGTGGCTACACCTTC
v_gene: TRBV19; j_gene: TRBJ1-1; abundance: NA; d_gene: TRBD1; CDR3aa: CASSVGQGSTINTEAFF; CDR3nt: TGTGCCAGTAGTGTAGGACAGGGGTCCACAATTAACACTGAAGCTTTCTTT
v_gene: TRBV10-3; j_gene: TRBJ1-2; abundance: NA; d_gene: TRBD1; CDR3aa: CAISDRTGGVYGYTF; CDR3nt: TGTGCCATCAGTGACCGGACAGGGGGGGTCTATGGCTACACCTTC
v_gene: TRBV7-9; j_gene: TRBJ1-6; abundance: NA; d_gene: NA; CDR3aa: CASSLGSANSPLHF; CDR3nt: TGTGCCAGCAGCTTAGGTAGCGCCAATTCACCCCTCCACTTT
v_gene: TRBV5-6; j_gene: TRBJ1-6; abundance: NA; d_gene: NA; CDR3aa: CASSLNRAPSPLHF; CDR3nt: TGTGCCAGCAGCTTGAACAGGGCTCCTTCACCCCTCCACTTT
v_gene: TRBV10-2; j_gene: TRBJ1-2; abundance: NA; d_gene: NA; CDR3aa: CASSGGSLYGYTF; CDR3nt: TGCGCCAGCAGTGGAGGCAGCCTCTATGGCTACACCTTC
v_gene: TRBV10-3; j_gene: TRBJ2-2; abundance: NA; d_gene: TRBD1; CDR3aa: CAIRPTGEPTGELFF; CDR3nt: TGTGCCATCAGACCGACAGGGGAGCCCACCGGGGAGCTGTTTTTT
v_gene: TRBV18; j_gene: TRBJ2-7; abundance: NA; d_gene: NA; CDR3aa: CASHGGGYEQYF; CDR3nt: TGTGCCAGCCACGGGGGTGGTTACGAGCAGTACTTC
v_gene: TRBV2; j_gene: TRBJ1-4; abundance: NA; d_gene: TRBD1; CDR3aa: CASTPYGTDNEKLFF; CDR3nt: TGTGCCAGCACACCCTACGGGACAGATAATGAAAAACTGTTTTTT
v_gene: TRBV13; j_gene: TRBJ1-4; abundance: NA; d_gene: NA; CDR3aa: CASSPSSLGEKLFF; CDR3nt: TGTGCCAGCAGCCCCTCATCCTTAGGAGAAAAACTGTTTTTT
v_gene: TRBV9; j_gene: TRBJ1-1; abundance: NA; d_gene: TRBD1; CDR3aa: CASSAGQGNTEAFF; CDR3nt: TGTGCCAGCAGCGCGGGACAGGGGAACACTGAAGCTTTCTTT
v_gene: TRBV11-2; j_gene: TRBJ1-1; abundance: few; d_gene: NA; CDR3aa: CASSPSGGVSRAFF; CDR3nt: TGTGCCAGCAGCCCCTCGGGTGGGGTTTCGAGAGCTTTCTTT
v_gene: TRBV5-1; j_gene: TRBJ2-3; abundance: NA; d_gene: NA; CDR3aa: CASRTGFSSTDTQYF; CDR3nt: TGCGCCAGCCGCACGGGATTCTCTAGCACAGATACGCAGTATTTT